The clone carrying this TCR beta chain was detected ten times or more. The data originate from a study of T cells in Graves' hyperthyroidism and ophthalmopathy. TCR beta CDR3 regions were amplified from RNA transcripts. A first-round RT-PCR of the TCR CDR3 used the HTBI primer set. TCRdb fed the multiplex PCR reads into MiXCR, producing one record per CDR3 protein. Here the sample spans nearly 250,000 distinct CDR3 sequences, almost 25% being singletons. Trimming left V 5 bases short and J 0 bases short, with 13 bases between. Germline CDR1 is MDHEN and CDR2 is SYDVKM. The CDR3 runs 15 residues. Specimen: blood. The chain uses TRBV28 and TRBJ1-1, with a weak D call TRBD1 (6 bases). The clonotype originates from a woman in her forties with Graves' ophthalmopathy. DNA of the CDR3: TGTGCCAGCAGTGCGTCCGGGACAATGAACACTGAAGCTTTCTTT. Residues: CASSASGTMNTEAFF. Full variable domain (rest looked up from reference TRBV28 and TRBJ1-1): DVKVTQSSRYLVKRTGEKVFLECVQDMDHENMFWYRQDPGLGLRLIYFSYDVKMKEKGDIPEGYSVSREKKERFSLILESASTNQTSMYLCASSASGTMNTEAFFGQGTRLTVV.